The source of this T cell receptor beta chain is a study of T-cell memory formation after mild COVID-19. This clonotype showed up many times. Each CDR3 protein is one row after TCRdb ran MiXCR on the 5' RACE reads. Among roughly 400,000 distinct CDR3 sequences listed, roughly a quarter were seen once. The CDR3 consists of 14 residues. V dropped 11 bases and J dropped 4; count of bases not matched to a gene: 10. Specimen: PBMCs or a T cell subset sorted from them (not recorded which). The TCR originated in an adult woman who had mild COVID-19 (a few samples of this study predate the infection). Cell type and time point are not known. This chain joins TRBV12-3 or TRBV12-4 and TRBJ2-2; the match to TRBD2 covers 7 bases. CDR3 DNA: TGTGCCTCCTACAAGGCGGGAGCCACCGGGGAGCTGTTTTTT. Protein sequence: CASYKAGATGELFF.